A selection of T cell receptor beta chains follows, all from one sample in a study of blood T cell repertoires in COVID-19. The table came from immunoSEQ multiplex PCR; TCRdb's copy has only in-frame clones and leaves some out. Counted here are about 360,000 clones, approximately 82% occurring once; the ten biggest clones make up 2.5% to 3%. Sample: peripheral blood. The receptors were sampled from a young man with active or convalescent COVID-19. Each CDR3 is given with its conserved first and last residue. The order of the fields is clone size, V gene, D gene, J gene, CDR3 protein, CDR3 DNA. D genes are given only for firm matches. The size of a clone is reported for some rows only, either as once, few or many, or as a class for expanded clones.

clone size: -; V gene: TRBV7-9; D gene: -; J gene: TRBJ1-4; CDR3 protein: CASSSVKVKEKLFF; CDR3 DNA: TGTGCCAGCAGCTCGGTGAAAGTGAAAGAAAAACTGTTTTTT
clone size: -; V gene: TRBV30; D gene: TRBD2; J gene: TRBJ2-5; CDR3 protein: CAWAKRGGETQYF; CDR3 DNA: TGTGCCTGGGCAAAGCGGGGCGGGGAGACCCAGTACTTC
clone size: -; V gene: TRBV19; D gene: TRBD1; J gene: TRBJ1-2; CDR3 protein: CASSDWDRRYGYTF; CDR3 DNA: TGTGCCAGTTCGGATTGGGACAGGCGCTATGGCTACACCTTC
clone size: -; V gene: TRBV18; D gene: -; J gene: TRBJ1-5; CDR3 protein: CASSPEHNQPQHF; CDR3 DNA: TGTGCCAGCTCACCGGAGCATAATCAGCCCCAGCATTTT
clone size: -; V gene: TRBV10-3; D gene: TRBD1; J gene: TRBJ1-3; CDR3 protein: CAIRSWDSVSGNTIYF; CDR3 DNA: TGTGCCATCAGATCATGGGACAGCGTCTCTGGAAACACCATATATTTT
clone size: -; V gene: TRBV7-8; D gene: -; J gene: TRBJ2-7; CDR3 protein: CASSLGLEQYF; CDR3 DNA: TGTGCCAGCAGCCTCGGTCTCGAGCAGTACTTC
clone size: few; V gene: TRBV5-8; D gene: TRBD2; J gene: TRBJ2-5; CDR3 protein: CASSPQTSGGQETQYF; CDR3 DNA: TGTGCCAGCAGCCCCCAGACTAGCGGGGGTCAAGAGACCCAGTACTTC
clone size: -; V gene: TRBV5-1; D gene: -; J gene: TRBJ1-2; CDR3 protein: CASSSVGGGVYGYTF; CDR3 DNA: TGCGCCAGCAGCTCTGTTGGAGGGGGGGTCTATGGCTACACCTTC
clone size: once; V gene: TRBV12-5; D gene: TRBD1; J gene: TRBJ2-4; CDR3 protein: CASGLAEDRVAKNIQYF; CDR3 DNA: TGTGCTAGTGGTTTGGCCGAGGACAGGGTAGCCAAAAACATTCAGTACTTC
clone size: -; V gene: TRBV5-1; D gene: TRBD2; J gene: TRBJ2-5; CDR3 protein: CASSLVPRPTSGRLETQYF; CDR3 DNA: TGCGCCAGCAGCTTAGTACCTCGGCCGACTAGCGGGAGGTTGGAGACCCAGTACTTC
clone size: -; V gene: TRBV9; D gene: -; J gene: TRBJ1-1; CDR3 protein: CASSAGGQATEAFF; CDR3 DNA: TGTGCCAGCAGCGCCGGGGGGCAGGCCACTGAAGCTTTCTTT
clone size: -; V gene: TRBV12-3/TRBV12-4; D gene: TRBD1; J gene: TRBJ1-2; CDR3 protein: CASSLDRGNGYTF; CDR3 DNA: TGTGCCAGCAGCCTGGACAGGGGGAATGGCTACACCTTC
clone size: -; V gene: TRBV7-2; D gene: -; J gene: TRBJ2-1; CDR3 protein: CASSLAFSGGPISNEQFF; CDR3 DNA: TGTGCCAGCAGCTTAGCTTTCAGTGGCGGGCCTATTAGCAATGAGCAGTTCTTC
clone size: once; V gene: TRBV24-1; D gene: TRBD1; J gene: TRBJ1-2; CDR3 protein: CATSDSRDRNYGYTF; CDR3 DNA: TGTGCCACCAGTGATTCCCGGGACAGAAACTATGGCTACACCTTC
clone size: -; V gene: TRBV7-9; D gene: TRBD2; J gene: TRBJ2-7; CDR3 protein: CASSREGFDEQYF; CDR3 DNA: TGTGCCAGCAGCCGGGAGGGGTTCGACGAGCAGTACTTC
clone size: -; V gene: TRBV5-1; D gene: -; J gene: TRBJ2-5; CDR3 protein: CASSGSPQETQYF; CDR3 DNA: TGCGCCAGCTCGGGAAGCCCTCAAGAGACCCAGTACTTC
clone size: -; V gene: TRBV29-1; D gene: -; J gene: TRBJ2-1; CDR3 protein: CSVVGGSNEQFF; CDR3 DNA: TGCAGCGTTGTTGGGGGGTCCAATGAGCAGTTCTTC
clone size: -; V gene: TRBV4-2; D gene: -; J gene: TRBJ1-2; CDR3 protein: CASSQEYRENYGYTF; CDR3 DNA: TGTGCCAGCAGCCAAGAATACAGGGAAAACTATGGCTACACCTTC
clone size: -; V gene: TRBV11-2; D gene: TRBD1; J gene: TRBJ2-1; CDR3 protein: CASSPQGGYNEQFF; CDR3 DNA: TGTGCCAGCAGCCCACAGGGGGGATACAATGAGCAGTTCTTC
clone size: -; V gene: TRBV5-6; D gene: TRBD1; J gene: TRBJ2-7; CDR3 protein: CASSTETGFSYEQYF; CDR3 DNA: TGTGCCAGCAGCACCGAGACAGGGTTCTCCTACGAGCAGTACTTC
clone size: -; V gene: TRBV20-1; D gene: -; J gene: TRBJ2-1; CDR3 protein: CSASQGVEQFF; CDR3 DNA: TGCAGTGCTAGTCAAGGGGTTGAGCAGTTCTTC
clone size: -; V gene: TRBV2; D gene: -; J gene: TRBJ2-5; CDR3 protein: CASSERASLKTQYF; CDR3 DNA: TGTGCCAGCAGTGAACGAGCTAGCCTGAAGACCCAGTACTTC
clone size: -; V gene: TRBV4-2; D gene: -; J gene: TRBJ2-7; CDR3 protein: CASSQGDSSYEQYF; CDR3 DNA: TGTGCCAGCAGCCAAGGGGACTCCAGCTACGAGCAGTACTTC
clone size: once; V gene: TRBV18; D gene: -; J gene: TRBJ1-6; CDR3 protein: CASSPGEGWRSPLHF; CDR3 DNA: TGTGCCAGCTCACCAGGGGAGGGATGGAGGTCACCCCTCCACTTT
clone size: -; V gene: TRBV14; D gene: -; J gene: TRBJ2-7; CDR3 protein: CASSLYGTTGYEQYF; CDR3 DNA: TGTGCCAGCAGCCTTTATGGAACCACAGGGTACGAGCAGTACTTC
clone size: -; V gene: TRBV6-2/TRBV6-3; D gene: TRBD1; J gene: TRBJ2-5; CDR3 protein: CASSYGAGGRETQYF; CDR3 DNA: TGTGCCAGCAGTTACGGGGCAGGGGGTAGGGAGACCCAGTACTTC
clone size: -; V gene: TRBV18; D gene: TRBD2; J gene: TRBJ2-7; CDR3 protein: CASSPRETSFYEQYF; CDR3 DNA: TGTGCCAGCTCACCACGGGAGACTAGCTTCTACGAGCAGTACTTC
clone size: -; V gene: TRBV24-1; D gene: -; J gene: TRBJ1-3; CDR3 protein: CATSERRGLSGNTIYF; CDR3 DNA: TGTGCCACCAGTGAAAGGCGCGGTTTATCGGGAAACACCATATATTTT
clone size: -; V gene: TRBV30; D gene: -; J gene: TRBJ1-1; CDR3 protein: CAWSRQTQEAFF; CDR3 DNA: TGTGCCTGGAGTCGGCAGACACAAGAAGCTTTCTTT
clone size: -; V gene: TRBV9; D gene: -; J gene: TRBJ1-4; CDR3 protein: CASSVATEREANEKLFF; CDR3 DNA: TGTGCCAGCAGCGTAGCTACGGAGAGGGAGGCTAATGAAAAACTGTTTTTT
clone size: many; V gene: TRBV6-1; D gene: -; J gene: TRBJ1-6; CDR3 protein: CASSEIWDTHANNSPLHF; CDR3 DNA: TGTGCCAGCAGTGAAATTTGGGACACCCATGCTAATAATTCACCCCTCCACTTT
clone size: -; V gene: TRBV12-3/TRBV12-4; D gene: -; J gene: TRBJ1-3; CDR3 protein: CASSENTIYF; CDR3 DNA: TGTGCCAGCTCAGAAAACACCATATATTTT
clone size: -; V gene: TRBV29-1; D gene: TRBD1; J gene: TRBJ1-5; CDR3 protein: CSVSTGGGNQPQHF; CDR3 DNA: TGCAGCGTGTCAACAGGGGGTGGCAATCAGCCCCAGCATTTT
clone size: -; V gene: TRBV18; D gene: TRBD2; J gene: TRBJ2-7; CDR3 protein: CASSPESGKGFSQYF; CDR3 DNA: TGTGCCAGCTCACCGGAAAGCGGGAAAGGTTTTTCGCAGTACTTC
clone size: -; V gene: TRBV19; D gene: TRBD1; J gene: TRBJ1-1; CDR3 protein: CASSEGQTIMNTEAFF; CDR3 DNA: TGTGCCAGTAGTGAGGGACAGACTATAATGAACACTGAAGCTTTCTTT